This TCR beta chain was observed in a study of blood T cell repertoires in COVID-19. On the study more broadly: PBMCs, B-cell-depleted T cells, or T cells were the source of the cDNA or gDNA that made up the material.

This CDR3 comprises 15 residues. Germline trimming cut 4 bases from V and 3 bases from J; bases unmatched to any gene: 4. The germline V gene has CDR1 MNHEY and CDR2 SVGAGI. Some clones are missing from TCRdb's copy, which holds only in-frame ones; the method was immunoSEQ multiplex PCR. The sample holds about 260,000 clones, roughly 88% seen once. The sequence was obtained from a woman in her fifties or sixties who had recovered from COVID-19. Sequenced material: PBMCs or T cells enriched from blood (not recorded which). This chain joins TRBV6-5 and TRBJ1-4; 8 nucleotides align to TRBD1. CDR3 in DNA: TGTGCCAGCAGTTTCGGACAGGGCGCTAATGAAAAACTGTTTTTT. Amino acids: CASSFGQGANEKLFF.